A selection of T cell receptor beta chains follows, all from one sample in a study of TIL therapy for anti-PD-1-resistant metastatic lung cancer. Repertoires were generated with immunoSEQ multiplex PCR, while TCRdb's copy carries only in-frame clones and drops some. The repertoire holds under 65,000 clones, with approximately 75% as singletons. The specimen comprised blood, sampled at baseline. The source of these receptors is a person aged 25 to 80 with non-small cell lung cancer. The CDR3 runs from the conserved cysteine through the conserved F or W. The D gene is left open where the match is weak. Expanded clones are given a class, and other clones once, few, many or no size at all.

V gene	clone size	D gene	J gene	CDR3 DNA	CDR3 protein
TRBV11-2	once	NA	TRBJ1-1	TGTGCCAGCAGCACACAACCGGGACATTCAGAAGCTTTCTTT	CASSTQPGHSEAFF
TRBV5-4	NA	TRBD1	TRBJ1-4	TGTGCCAGCAGCCCAAGGACCGGGACAGGGGATGAAAAACTGTTTTTT	CASSPRTGTGDEKLFF
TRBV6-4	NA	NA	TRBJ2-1	TGTGCCAGCAGGGAAGACGGGTCCTACAATGAGCAGTTCTTC	CASREDGSYNEQFF
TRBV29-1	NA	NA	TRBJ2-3	TGCAGCGCAGGGGCCCCTAGCACAGATACGCAGTATTTT	CSAGAPSTDTQYF
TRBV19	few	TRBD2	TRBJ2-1	TGTGCCAGTACCACTAGCGGGGACCACTTTGGGGGAAATGAGCAGTTCTTC	CASTTSGDHFGGNEQFF
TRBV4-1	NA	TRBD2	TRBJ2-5	TGCGCCAGCAGCCAAGAGGGGGTAGCGGGGCAGGAGACCCAGTACTTC	CASSQEGVAGQETQYF
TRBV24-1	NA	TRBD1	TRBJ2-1	TGTGCCACCAGTGATCCGGGACAGGGATCCAGCGATGAGCAGTTCTTC	CATSDPGQGSSDEQFF
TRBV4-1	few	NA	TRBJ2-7	TGCGCCAGCAGCCAAGTCAGCAACTCCTACGAGCAGTACTTC	CASSQVSNSYEQYF
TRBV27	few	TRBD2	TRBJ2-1	TGTGCCGCGGGGGATCAGTTAGGGGATGAGCAGTTCTTC	CAAGDQLGDEQFF
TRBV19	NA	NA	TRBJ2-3	TGTGCCAGTAGTATTTGGTCCTCTACTCGCACAGATACGCAGTATTTT	CASSIWSSTRTDTQYF
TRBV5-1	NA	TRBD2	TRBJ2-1	TGCGCCAGCAGCTTGGTTGGGGGGGTCTACAATGAGCAGTTCTTC	CASSLVGGVYNEQFF
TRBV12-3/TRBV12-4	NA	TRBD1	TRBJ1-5	TGTGCCAGCAGCCAGACAGGGGGACAGCCCCAGCATTTT	CASSQTGGQPQHF
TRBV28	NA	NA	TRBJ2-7	TGTGCCAGCGGAGGCGGGCTCTACGAGCAGTACTTC	CASGGGLYEQYF